This TCR beta chain was observed in a study of blood T cell repertoires in COVID-19. Study-wide background: The United States, Italy and Spain supplied acute and convalescent COVID-19 samples.

Trimming shortened V by 6 bases and J by 4 bases, and 21 bases separated the two germline ends. CDR1 KGHSH and CDR2 LQKENI come from the germline V gene. The CDR3 covers 16 residues. The study counted Cohort 3 donors as recovered given two negative PCRs, clearance, or symptom resolution. The method was immunoSEQ multiplex PCR; TCRdb's version includes in-frame clones alone and lacks a portion of them. The data show a few hundred thousand clones, with over 75% seen just once and 2.5% to 3.5% held by the top ten. This chain uses TRBV18 with TRBJ1-2; D not resolved. The receptor was isolated from a woman between 25 and 40 years old who had recovered from COVID-19. The sample was PBMCs or T cells enriched from blood (not recorded which). The CDR3: CASSPTTTSTTYGYTF. DNA for the CDR3: TGTGCCAGCTCTCCCACTACAACCAGTACCACCTATGGCTACACCTTC.